The 17 T cell receptor beta chains below all came from one sample that was sequenced in a study of CD8 T cells in ankylosing spondylitis. TCRdb ran MiXCR on the 5' RACE reads and lists one entry per CDR3 protein. The sample lists roughly 700,000 distinct CDR3 sequences, roughly 20% occurring once. Study results and caveats: Seemingly characteristic of ankylosing spondylitis blood was a TCR beta motif consisting of about 8 highly homologous variants.

For these receptors, no antigen is known. Sequenced input: blood, either unsorted or a sorted T cell fraction (not recorded which). Every receptor here comes from a male donor with ankylosing spondylitis.

This clonotype was observed a handful of times. The chain joins TRBV7-9 to TRBJ1-1; 9 bases line up with TRBD1. The CDR3 spans 15 residues. Trimming cost V 4 bases and J 3 bases; bases outside gene matches: 6. Germline V gene sequence: CDR1 SEHNR, CDR2 FQNEAQ (reference sequence). The CDR3 bases are TGTGCCAGCAGCTGGGACAGGGCGGTCGACACTGAAGCTTTCTTT. This codes for CASSWDRAVDTEAFF.

This clonotype was counted only a few times. The genes are TRBV7-3 and TRBJ2-2; D is ambiguous. Trimming removed 5 bases at V and 4 bases at J, with 17 bases between. Germline V CDR1 and CDR2: SGHTA, FQGTGA. The CDR3 is 16 residues long. This chain's CDR3 is CASSPTGSRGTGELFF. The CDR3 region has the DNA TGTGCCAGCAGCCCCACCGGGTCTCGAGGCACCGGGGAGCTGTTTTTT.

V usage is TRBV27 and J usage is TRBJ1-2; a possible D gene is TRBD1 (6 bases). The length of the CDR3 is 15 residues. The germline V gene has CDR1 MNHEY and CDR2 SMNVEV (reference sequence). Trimming removed 1 base from V and 7 bases from J, with 16 bases in between. CDR3 DNA sequence: TGTGCCAGCAGTTTATTCGGGCAGGGGAAGGGTGGCTACACCTTC. It codes for CASSLFGQGKGGYTF.

This clonotype was seen a handful of times. V is TRBV4-3 and J is TRBJ1-2; tentatively, D is TRBD1 (6 bases). Trimming took 5 bases from V and 6 from J, leaving 22 bases between them. CDR3 length equals 16 residues. Germline CDR1 reads LGHNA; CDR2 reads YSLEER. The CDR3 reads CASSFQGRETIDGYTF. The DNA of the CDR3 is TGCGCCAGCAGCTTCCAGGGGAGGGAAACGATTGATGGCTACACCTTC.

V gene TRBV5-6 combines with J gene TRBJ2-1; D perhaps matches TRBD2 (5 bases). Germline V lookup: CDR1 SGHDT, CDR2 YYEEEE. Deletions cut 6 bases from V and 6 bases from J, with 13 bases between. CDR3 length: 13 amino acids. DNA for the CDR3: TGTGCCAGCATGTTCCCCGGGGTCAATGAGCAGTTCTTC. This sequence encodes CASMFPGVNEQFF.

The chain uses TRBV3-1 and TRBJ1-2, with D perhaps matching TRBD1 (6 bases). Germline V gene lookup returns CDR1 LGHDT and CDR2 YNNKEL (reference sequence). The CDR3 loop spans 15 amino acids. V was trimmed by 4 bases and J by 2 bases, leaving 14 bases between them. CDR3 DNA sequence: TGTGCCAGCAGCCCCGGATGGCAGGGGAACTATGGCTACACCTTC. Translating gives CASSPGWQGNYGYTF. The variable domain in full, completed from reference TRBV3-1 and TRBJ1-2, reads DTAVSQTPKYLVTQMGNDKSIKCEQNLGHDTMYWYKQDSKKFLKIMFSYNNKELIINETVPNRFSPKSPDKAHLNLHINSLELGDSAVYFCASSPGWQGNYGYTFGSGTRLTVV.

In this sample, this clonotype turned up a few times. CDR3 nucleotide sequence: TGTGCCATCACCCGAGGGGGCAACTGTGGCTACACCTTC. This sequence encodes CAITRGGNCGYTF. The rearrangement joins TRBV21-1 to TRBJ1-2; the table's D gene call, TRBD1, was not cross checked with the DNA. TRBV21-1 has pseudogene status. The CDR3 length is 13 residues.

This chain links TRBV29-1 with TRBJ2-1, with TRBD1 as a possible D gene (6 bases). The length of the CDR3 is 12 residues. Trimming cost V 8 bases and J 5 bases, with 13 bases left between them. CDR1 is SQVTM, CDR2 ANQGSEA, per germline. As DNA, the CDR3 is TGCAGCCCCCGTGGGACAAACAATGAGCAGTTCTTC. Translated: CSPRGTNNEQFF.

A few counts support this clonotype. The genes are TRBV7-6 and TRBJ2-2; D ambiguous. V was shortened by 1 base and J by 1 base, with 13 bases between the two germline ends. Germline lookup yields CDR1 SGHVS and CDR2 FNYEAQ. There are 17 residues in the CDR3. CDR3 nucleotides: TGTGCCAGCAGCTTAGGGATTGGGCAGGAGAACACCGGGGAGCTGTTTTTT. Amino acid sequence: CASSLGIGQENTGELFF.

This clonotype was picked up a small number of times. This chain links TRBV20-1 with TRBJ1-2; 11 nucleotides agree with TRBD1. This CDR3 is built from 13 residues. V gave up 5 bases and J gave up 5 bases; unmatched junction bases: 4. Germline V gene sequence: CDR1 DFQATT, CDR2 SNEGSKA (reference sequence). For the CDR3, the DNA is TGCAGTGCTGGGACAGGGGGGTCTTATGGCTACACCTTC. It is translated as CSAGTGGSYGYTF.

This clonotype was seen only a few times. This chain connects TRBV20-1 to TRBJ1-1; D may be TRBD1 (5 bases). The CDR3 has 15 amino acids. Trimming shortened V by 6 bases and J by 0 bases, and 17 bases separated the two germline ends. From germline, CDR1 is DFQATT and CDR2 SNEGSKA (reference sequence). CDR3 bases: TGCAGTGCCCCGGGACGACCCAGGCTGAACACTGAAGCTTTCTTT. It encodes CSAPGRPRLNTEAFF.

This clonotype turned up a few times. The chain combines TRBV2 with TRBJ1-2; D gene uncertain. The germline V gene has CDR1 SNHLY and CDR2 FYNNEI. The V end lost 1 base, the J end lost 7 bases, and 10 bases lay between the germline ends. The CDR3 has 13 residues. This CDR3 reads CASSEEGGRGYTF. Here the CDR3 DNA reads TGTGCCAGCAGTGAAGAGGGCGGGCGTGGCTACACCTTC.

This clonotype has only a few counts. V is TRBV9 and J is TRBJ2-1; 7 bases line up with TRBD2. In germline, CDR1 is SGDLS, CDR2 YYNGEE. The CDR3 totals 15 residues. V lost 4 bases to trimming and J lost 7 bases; unmatched junction nucleotides: 11. The CDR3 sequence is CASSTLLRGVNEQFF. CDR3 in DNA: TGTGCCAGCAGCACCCTACTCCGGGGGGTGAATGAGCAGTTCTTC.

This clonotype was counted between two and nine times. This rearrangement joins TRBV10-3 to TRBJ1-6; TRBD1 is a possible D gene (6 bases). The CDR3 is made up of 13 amino acids. Trimming shortened V by 6 bases and J by 10 bases, and 13 bases separated the two germline ends. Per germline, CDR1 ENHRY and CDR2 SYGVKD. The CDR3 reads CAIRTGGQSPLHF. CDR3 nucleotide sequence: TGTGCCATCAGAACCGGGGGCCAATCACCCCTCCACTTT.

This clonotype showed up just a few times. The chain links TRBV10-2 to TRBJ2-5, with 8 bases fitting TRBD2. After removal of 2 bases from V and 5 bases from J, the junction contained 7 bases not matched to a gene. This CDR3 has 15 residues. Per the germline V gene, CDR1 is WSHSY and CDR2 is SAAADI. The CDR3 DNA follows: TGCGCCAGCAGTGAGGGGGCTAGCGGGTCTGAGACCCAGTACTTC. Protein: CASSEGASGSETQYF.

This clonotype has more than one count but fewer than ten. This chain links TRBV2 with TRBJ2-5; D ambiguous. V gave up 7 bases and J gave up 3 bases, with 12 bases separating them. Germline V gene sequence: CDR1 SNHLY, CDR2 FYNNEI. CDR3 length: 13 amino acids. CDR3 DNA sequence: TGTGCCAGCAACCGGGTCCCTAAAGAGACCCAGTACTTC. The encoded protein is CASNRVPKETQYF.

The table lists this clonotype with many counts. V gene TRBV7-6 combines with J gene TRBJ1-1; D might be TRBD1 (5 bases). V lost 5 bases and J lost 0, with 7 bases in between. The CDR3 is 13 amino acids. CDR1 and CDR2 (germline): SGHVS, FNYEAQ. The CDR3 spells CASSQGVNTEAFF. In nucleotides, the CDR3 is TGTGCCAGCAGCCAAGGGGTGAACACTGAAGCTTTCTTT. Full variable domain (missing parts from reference TRBV7-6 and TRBJ1-1): GAGVSQSPRYKVTKRGQDVALRCDPISGHVSLYWYRQALGQGPEFLTYFNYEAQQDKSGLPNDRFSAERPEGSISTLTIQRTEQRDSAMYRCASSQGVNTEAFFGQGTRLTVV.